This TCR beta chain was retrieved from a study of blood T cells in healthy people across ages. The V end lost 0 bases, the J end lost 1 base, and 10 bases lay between the germline ends. The CDR3 has 16 amino acids. CDR1 is SGHTA and CDR2 is FQGNSA in the germline V gene. Through a sample-barcoded 5' primer and a J-beta primer mix, a second PCR was run for roughly 7 to 11 cycles. Each CDR3 protein is one row after TCRdb ran MiXCR on the 5' RACE reads. There are some 710,000 distinct CDR3 sequences in the sample; 20% to 25% occur only once, and around a fifth lies in the top ten. The rearrangement uses TRBV7-2 and TRBJ2-1; the D is unclear. Sample: blood. The receptor was derived from a man aged 65 to 79 in good health. The CDR3 is CASSLAGTVSYNEQFF. DNA of the CDR3: TGTGCCAGCAGCTTAGCGGGAACCGTTTCCTACAATGAGCAGTTCTTC.